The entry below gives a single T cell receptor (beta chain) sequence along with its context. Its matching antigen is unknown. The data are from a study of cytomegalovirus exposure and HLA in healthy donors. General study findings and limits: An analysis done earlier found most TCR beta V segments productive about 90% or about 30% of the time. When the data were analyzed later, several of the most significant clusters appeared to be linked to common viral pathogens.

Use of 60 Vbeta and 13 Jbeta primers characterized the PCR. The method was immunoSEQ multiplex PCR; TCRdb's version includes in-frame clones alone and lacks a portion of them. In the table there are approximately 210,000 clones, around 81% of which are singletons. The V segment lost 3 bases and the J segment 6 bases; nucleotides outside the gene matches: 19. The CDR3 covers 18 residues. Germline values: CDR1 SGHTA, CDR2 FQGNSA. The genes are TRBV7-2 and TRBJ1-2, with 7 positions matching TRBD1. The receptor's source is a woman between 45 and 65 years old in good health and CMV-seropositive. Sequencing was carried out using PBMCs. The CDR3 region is CASSFGQALPDRKNGYTF. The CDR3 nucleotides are TGTGCCAGCAGCTTCGGACAGGCGCTCCCAGATCGCAAAAATGGCTACACCTTC. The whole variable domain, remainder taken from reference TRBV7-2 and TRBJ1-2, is GAGVSQSPSNKVTEKGKDVELRCDPISGHTALYWYRQSLGQGLEFLIYFQGNSAPDKSGLPSDRFSAERTGGSVSTLTIQRTQQEDSAVYLCASSFGQALPDRKNGYTFGSGTRLTVV.